These T cell receptor beta chains were read from a single sample in a study of T-cell memory formation after mild COVID-19. TCRdb passed the 5' RACE reads through MiXCR, listing each CDR3 protein once. The repertoire consists of about 82,000 distinct CDR3 sequences, with 13% occurring once and the leading ten covering around two fifths. The sample consisted of PBMCs or a T cell subset sorted from them (not recorded which). These receptors came from a man between 18 and 29 years old who had mild COVID-19 (a few samples of this study predate the infection). Cell type and time point are not known. The CDR3 runs from the conserved cysteine through the conserved F or W. D genes are given only for firm matches. Where a row states a size, it is once, few, many or the class of an expanded clone; other rows omit it.

abundance: few
j_gene: TRBJ2-1
d_gene: -
v_gene: TRBV29-1
CDR3nt: TGCAGCGTTGTGCAGGACAATGAGCAGTTCTTC
CDR3aa: CSVVQDNEQFF

abundance: -
j_gene: TRBJ1-5
d_gene: -
v_gene: TRBV12-3/TRBV12-4
CDR3nt: TGTGCCAGCAGTTGGGGGACCCGCAATCAGCCCCAGCATTTT
CDR3aa: CASSWGTRNQPQHF

abundance: -
j_gene: TRBJ2-1
d_gene: -
v_gene: TRBV5-1
CDR3nt: TGCGCCAGCAGCTTAACTCCGCAGGGCTCCTACAATGAGCAGTTCTTC
CDR3aa: CASSLTPQGSYNEQFF

abundance: few
j_gene: TRBJ1-5
d_gene: -
v_gene: TRBV12-3/TRBV12-4
CDR3nt: TGTGCCAGCAGATATCCAGGAGGCAGTCAGCCCCAGCATTTT
CDR3aa: CASRYPGGSQPQHF

abundance: few
j_gene: TRBJ2-2
d_gene: TRBD1
v_gene: TRBV5-6
CDR3nt: TGTGCCAGCAGCTTCGGGACAGGGGGCCTCGGGGAGCTGTTTTTT
CDR3aa: CASSFGTGGLGELFF

abundance: many
j_gene: TRBJ2-7
d_gene: -
v_gene: TRBV7-9
CDR3nt: TGTGCCAGCAGCCCCCGTCCCCACGAGCAGTACTTC
CDR3aa: CASSPRPHEQYF

abundance: -
j_gene: TRBJ2-1
d_gene: -
v_gene: TRBV2
CDR3nt: TGTGCCAGCCGACGGGACCCAAGCAATGAGCAGTTCTTC
CDR3aa: CASRRDPSNEQFF

abundance: few
j_gene: TRBJ2-7
d_gene: TRBD2
v_gene: TRBV7-6
CDR3nt: TGTGCCAGCAGCTTAGCGCGGCTAGCGGGGGATGAGCAGTACTTC
CDR3aa: CASSLARLAGDEQYF

abundance: -
j_gene: TRBJ2-5
d_gene: TRBD2
v_gene: TRBV2
CDR3nt: TGTGCCAGCAGTGAATGGCTAGCGGGGGGGATCCAAGAGACCCAGTACTTC
CDR3aa: CASSEWLAGGIQETQYF

abundance: -
j_gene: TRBJ2-7
d_gene: -
v_gene: TRBV11-2
CDR3nt: TGTGCCAGCAGCGTGATTGGCTACGAGCAGTACTTC
CDR3aa: CASSVIGYEQYF

abundance: few
j_gene: TRBJ2-3
d_gene: TRBD2
v_gene: TRBV28
CDR3nt: TGTGCCAGCAGTCCTAGCGGGGGGGCTTTATTCTATACGCAGTATTTT
CDR3aa: CASSPSGGALFYTQYF

abundance: -
j_gene: TRBJ1-1
d_gene: -
v_gene: TRBV18
CDR3nt: TGTGCCAGCTCACACCGGCCCTTTGAAGCTTTCTTT
CDR3aa: CASSHRPFEAFF

abundance: few
j_gene: TRBJ1-1
d_gene: -
v_gene: TRBV7-9
CDR3nt: TGTGCCAGCAGCTTATCGCCCGCGACGGCTTTCTTT
CDR3aa: CASSLSPATAFF

abundance: many
j_gene: TRBJ2-3
d_gene: -
v_gene: TRBV27
CDR3nt: TGTGCCAGCAGTTTATTAGGCGGGGAAGCAGATACGCAGTATTTT
CDR3aa: CASSLLGGEADTQYF

abundance: few
j_gene: TRBJ1-6
d_gene: TRBD1
v_gene: TRBV27
CDR3nt: TGTGCCAGCAGTTTCCTGACAGGGAGGAATCCCCTCCACTTT
CDR3aa: CASSFLTGRNPLHF

abundance: -
j_gene: TRBJ2-7
d_gene: -
v_gene: TRBV5-1
CDR3nt: TGCGCCAGCAGCTTCGGTCACACCTACGAGCAGTACTTC
CDR3aa: CASSFGHTYEQYF

abundance: -
j_gene: TRBJ1-2
d_gene: -
v_gene: TRBV6-6
CDR3nt: TGTGCCAGCAGTTCCCAAGACCTTAGTGGTGGCTACACCTTC
CDR3aa: CASSSQDLSGGYTF

abundance: few
j_gene: TRBJ2-2
d_gene: -
v_gene: TRBV12-3/TRBV12-4
CDR3nt: TGTGCCAGCAGTTTAGGGGCACAGGGAAGTCCCGGGGAGCTGTTTTTT
CDR3aa: CASSLGAQGSPGELFF

abundance: few
j_gene: TRBJ2-5
d_gene: TRBD2
v_gene: TRBV7-9
CDR3nt: TGTGCCAGCAGCTTAGGATCGCGGGGGGAGACCCAGTACTTC
CDR3aa: CASSLGSRGETQYF

abundance: -
j_gene: TRBJ2-5
d_gene: TRBD1
v_gene: TRBV29-1
CDR3nt: TGCAGCGTTAGAGACAGGGGCCTCGGAGAGACCCAGTACTTC
CDR3aa: CSVRDRGLGETQYF

abundance: -
j_gene: TRBJ2-3
d_gene: -
v_gene: TRBV12-3/TRBV12-4
CDR3nt: TGTGCCAGCAGCCTTTGGGGCGGCCAGAGCACAGATACGCAGTATTTT
CDR3aa: CASSLWGGQSTDTQYF

abundance: few
j_gene: TRBJ1-4
d_gene: -
v_gene: TRBV20-1
CDR3nt: TGCAGTGCTCGACTAGGACAACGTGGTGCGATCCTGTTTTTT
CDR3aa: CSARLGQRGAILFF

abundance: few
j_gene: TRBJ2-5
d_gene: -
v_gene: TRBV3-1
CDR3nt: TGTGCCAGCAGCCCAAGTTCGGGGTACCAAGAGACCCAGTACTTC
CDR3aa: CASSPSSGYQETQYF

abundance: few
j_gene: TRBJ1-1
d_gene: -
v_gene: TRBV7-2
CDR3nt: TGTGCCAGCAGCCCTGGACGGTGGGGTTTTGGTGAAGCTTTCTTT
CDR3aa: CASSPGRWGFGEAFF

abundance: few
j_gene: TRBJ2-1
d_gene: TRBD2
v_gene: TRBV9
CDR3nt: TGTGCCAGCAGCGTGACAACGGGGGGGCCCGATGAGCAGTTCTTC
CDR3aa: CASSVTTGGPDEQFF

abundance: few
j_gene: TRBJ2-5
d_gene: -
v_gene: TRBV4-1
CDR3nt: TGCGCCAGCAGCCTGACGGTGAAGCAAGAGACCCAGTACTTC
CDR3aa: CASSLTVKQETQYF

abundance: -
j_gene: TRBJ1-6
d_gene: TRBD1
v_gene: TRBV10-3
CDR3nt: TGTGCCATCAGTGCCGGGACAGATGATAATTCACCCCTCCACTTT
CDR3aa: CAISAGTDDNSPLHF

abundance: few
j_gene: TRBJ2-3
d_gene: -
v_gene: TRBV5-1
CDR3nt: TGCGCCAGCAGCCCCGAGGGGTTGGTGGTTTCCACTAGCACAGATACGCAGTATTTT
CDR3aa: CASSPEGLVVSTSTDTQYF

abundance: few
j_gene: TRBJ2-1
d_gene: -
v_gene: TRBV5-5
CDR3nt: TGTGCCAGCAGCTTGGCCGGGCGGAGGGATACCTTGTCCTACAATGAGCAGTTCTTC
CDR3aa: CASSLAGRRDTLSYNEQFF

abundance: -
j_gene: TRBJ2-7
d_gene: TRBD1
v_gene: TRBV5-5
CDR3nt: TGTGCCAGCAGCTTGGCCTGGACAGGGACCTACGAGCAGTACTTC
CDR3aa: CASSLAWTGTYEQYF

abundance: -
j_gene: TRBJ2-1
d_gene: -
v_gene: TRBV4-3
CDR3nt: TGCGCCAGCAGCCCTCGGATGACACCCAACAATGAGCAGTTCTTC
CDR3aa: CASSPRMTPNNEQFF

abundance: many
j_gene: TRBJ2-7
d_gene: -
v_gene: TRBV4-1
CDR3nt: TGCGCCAGCAGCCCCTTGGGTGGTGAGCAGTACTTC
CDR3aa: CASSPLGGEQYF

abundance: -
j_gene: TRBJ2-5
d_gene: -
v_gene: TRBV7-9
CDR3nt: TGTGCCAGCAGAAACGGTGGGGATCGTGAGACCCAGTACTTC
CDR3aa: CASRNGGDRETQYF

abundance: many
j_gene: TRBJ2-5
d_gene: -
v_gene: TRBV11-2
CDR3nt: TGTGCCAGCAGCTCGGGACTCACCCAGGGAGAGACCCAGTACTTC
CDR3aa: CASSSGLTQGETQYF

abundance: -
j_gene: TRBJ2-5
d_gene: TRBD2
v_gene: TRBV25-1
CDR3nt: TGTGCCAGCAGTGAATACGGGGGGGCCCTCCAAGAGACCCAGTACTTC
CDR3aa: CASSEYGGALQETQYF

abundance: -
j_gene: TRBJ2-7
d_gene: -
v_gene: TRBV5-1
CDR3nt: TGCGCCAGCAGCTTGAGGGCAGGGAGCTCCTACGAGCAGTACTTC
CDR3aa: CASSLRAGSSYEQYF

abundance: -
j_gene: TRBJ2-2
d_gene: -
v_gene: TRBV14
CDR3nt: TGTGCCAGCAGCCTAGATTACACCGGGGAGCTGTTTTTT
CDR3aa: CASSLDYTGELFF

abundance: -
j_gene: TRBJ2-7
d_gene: TRBD2
v_gene: TRBV4-1
CDR3nt: TGCGCCAGCAGCCAAGTTGGGCCAGCGGGGGAAGACGACGAGCAGTACTTC
CDR3aa: CASSQVGPAGEDDEQYF

abundance: once
j_gene: TRBJ2-1
d_gene: TRBD1
v_gene: TRBV7-6
CDR3nt: TGTGCCAGCAGCCTAAGACAGGGGGCTAATGAGCAGTTCTTC
CDR3aa: CASSLRQGANEQFF

abundance: many
j_gene: TRBJ2-3
d_gene: -
v_gene: TRBV7-9
CDR3nt: TGTGCCAGCAGCCCCACGGGTCGCGGGGGCACAGATACGCAGTATTTT
CDR3aa: CASSPTGRGGTDTQYF

abundance: few
j_gene: TRBJ1-1
d_gene: TRBD1
v_gene: TRBV7-9
CDR3nt: TGTGCCACAGGGGGTAAGAACACTGAAGCTTTCTTT
CDR3aa: CATGGKNTEAFF

abundance: few
j_gene: TRBJ2-3
d_gene: TRBD2
v_gene: TRBV4-2
CDR3nt: TGTGCCAGCACCCTGGGACTAGCGGGGTCCACAGATACGCAGTATTTT
CDR3aa: CASTLGLAGSTDTQYF

abundance: few
j_gene: TRBJ2-2
d_gene: -
v_gene: TRBV4-1
CDR3nt: TGCGCCAGCAGCCAACTAAGCGGAAACACCGGGGAGCTGTTTTTT
CDR3aa: CASSQLSGNTGELFF

abundance: many
j_gene: TRBJ2-3
d_gene: TRBD2
v_gene: TRBV20-1
CDR3nt: TGCAGTGCTGGACAGATCGGCGGGGGGGCAGATACGCAGTATTTT
CDR3aa: CSAGQIGGGADTQYF

abundance: many
j_gene: TRBJ2-4
d_gene: -
v_gene: TRBV23-1
CDR3nt: TGCGCCAGCAGTCAACGGGGTTACATTCAGTACTTC
CDR3aa: CASSQRGYIQYF

abundance: many
j_gene: TRBJ2-1
d_gene: -
v_gene: TRBV4-3
CDR3nt: TGCGCCAGCAGCCAAGACTGGCCCGGACGGTCCTACAATGAGCAGTTCTTC
CDR3aa: CASSQDWPGRSYNEQFF

abundance: few
j_gene: TRBJ1-5
d_gene: -
v_gene: TRBV6-1
CDR3nt: TGTGCCAGCAGTTCGGCGGGGCCCCAGCATTTT
CDR3aa: CASSSAGPQHF

abundance: few
j_gene: TRBJ2-6
d_gene: -
v_gene: TRBV12-3/TRBV12-4
CDR3nt: TGTGCCAGCAGTATGACAGGTGCTGGGGCCAACGTCCTGACTTTC
CDR3aa: CASSMTGAGANVLTF

abundance: few
j_gene: TRBJ2-5
d_gene: -
v_gene: TRBV6-2/TRBV6-3
CDR3nt: TGTGCCAGCAGTTACTCTTCAGAGACCCAGTACTTC
CDR3aa: CASSYSSETQYF

abundance: many
j_gene: TRBJ2-3
d_gene: -
v_gene: TRBV29-1
CDR3nt: TGCAGCGGAGAAAGCACAGATACGCAGTATTTT
CDR3aa: CSGESTDTQYF

abundance: -
j_gene: TRBJ1-6
d_gene: TRBD1
v_gene: TRBV4-3
CDR3nt: TGCGCCAGCAGCCAAGCTGGGACAGGGGTTAATTCACCCCTCCACTTT
CDR3aa: CASSQAGTGVNSPLHF

abundance: many
j_gene: TRBJ1-1
d_gene: -
v_gene: TRBV4-1
CDR3nt: TGCGCCAGCAGCCTCGGGACTGCGAACACTGAAGCTTTCTTT
CDR3aa: CASSLGTANTEAFF

abundance: -
j_gene: TRBJ1-5
d_gene: -
v_gene: TRBV15
CDR3nt: TGTGCCACCAGCAGAGTAACGGCCAAAGAGCCCCAGCATTTT
CDR3aa: CATSRVTAKEPQHF